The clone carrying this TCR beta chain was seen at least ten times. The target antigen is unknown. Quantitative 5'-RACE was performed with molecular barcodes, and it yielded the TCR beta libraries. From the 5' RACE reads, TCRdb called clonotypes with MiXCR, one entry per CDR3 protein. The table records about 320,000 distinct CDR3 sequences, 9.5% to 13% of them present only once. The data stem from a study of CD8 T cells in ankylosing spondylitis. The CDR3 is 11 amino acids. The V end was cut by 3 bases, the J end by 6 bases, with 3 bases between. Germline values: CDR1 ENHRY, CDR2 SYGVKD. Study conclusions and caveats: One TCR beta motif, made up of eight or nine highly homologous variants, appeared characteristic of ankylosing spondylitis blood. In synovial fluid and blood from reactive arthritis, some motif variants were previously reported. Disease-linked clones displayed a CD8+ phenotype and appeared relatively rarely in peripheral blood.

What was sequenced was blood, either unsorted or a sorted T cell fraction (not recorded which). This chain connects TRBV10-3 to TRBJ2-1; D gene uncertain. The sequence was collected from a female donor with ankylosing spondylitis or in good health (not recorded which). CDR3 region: CAISETNEQFF. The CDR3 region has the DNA TGTGCCATCAGTGAAACCAATGAGCAGTTCTTC.